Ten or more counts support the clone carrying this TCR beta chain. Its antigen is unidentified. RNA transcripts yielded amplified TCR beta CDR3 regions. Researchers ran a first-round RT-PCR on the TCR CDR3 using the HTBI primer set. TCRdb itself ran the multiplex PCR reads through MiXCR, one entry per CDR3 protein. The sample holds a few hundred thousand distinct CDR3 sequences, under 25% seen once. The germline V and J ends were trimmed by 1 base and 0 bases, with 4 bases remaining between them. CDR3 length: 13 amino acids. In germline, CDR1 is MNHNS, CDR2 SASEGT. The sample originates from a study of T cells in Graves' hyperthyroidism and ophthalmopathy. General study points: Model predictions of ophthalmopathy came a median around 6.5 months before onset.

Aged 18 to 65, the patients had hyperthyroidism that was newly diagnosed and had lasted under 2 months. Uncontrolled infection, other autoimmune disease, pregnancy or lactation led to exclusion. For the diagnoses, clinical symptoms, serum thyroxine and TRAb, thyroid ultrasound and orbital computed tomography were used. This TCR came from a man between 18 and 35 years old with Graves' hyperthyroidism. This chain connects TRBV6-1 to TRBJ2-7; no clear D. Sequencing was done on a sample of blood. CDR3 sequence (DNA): TGTGCCAGCAGTGAAGACAACTCCTACGAGCAGTACTTC. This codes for CASSEDNSYEQYF.